Included here is one TCR beta chain sequence, with context. The protocol was immunoSEQ multiplex PCR, while the TCRdb copy is restricted to in-frame clones and leaves out a portion. The sample records 45,000 to 55,000 clones, approximately 94% being singletons. The CDR3 length is 14 residues. Trimming cost V 3 bases and J 3 bases, with 12 bases left between them. The germline V gene encodes CDR1 KGHSH and CDR2 LQKENI. The data originate from a study of OX40 agonist ivuxolimab in advanced cancers. This chain connects TRBV18 to TRBJ2-7; no definite D call. This TCR came from an adult with an advanced solid tumor such as melanoma, head and neck, liver or kidney cancer. Specimen: CD4+ or CD8+ T cells sorted from blood, collected in a trial of the OX40 agonist ivuxolimab. CDR3 sequence reads: CASSPGQFLYEQYF. The CDR3 DNA reads as TGTGCCAGCTCACCTGGGCAGTTCCTCTACGAGCAGTACTTC.